A selection of T cell receptor beta chains follows, all from one sample in a study of human T cells and chemical hapten exposure. TCRdb recomputed calls from the RACE reads with MiXCR, one row per CDR3 protein. The repertoire consists of around 80,000 distinct CDR3 sequences, with less than 8.5% occurring once and the leading ten covering under 1.5%. The specimen was whole blood, collected in connection with sensitization to the hapten diphenylcyclopropenone (DPC). All receptors come from a woman in her twenties or thirties with alopecia areata. Some clones in this sample may be carry-over from other donors' samples. CDR3s include the opening cysteine and the closing phenylalanine or tryptophan. A D gene is named only where the DNA matches it firmly. Some rows have no size entry. The others give once, few or many, or a class for an expanded clone.

CASSWAGYQETQYF,TRBJ2-5,TRBV19,-,-
CASSPPTGNTEAFF,TRBJ1-1,TRBV18,many,-
CASSLGVGERQYF,TRBJ2-7,TRBV5-1,-,-
CASSAGTDGNTIYF,TRBJ1-3,TRBV9,-,TRBD1
CSVLGGAYADEQFF,TRBJ2-1,TRBV29-1,many,-
CASSKDKAPSPLHF,TRBJ1-6,TRBV5-1,many,-
CAISGSGRAGRTYTEAFF,TRBJ1-1,TRBV10-3,-,-
CASSEARRDQPQHF,TRBJ1-5,TRBV2,-,-
CASSQGAGNEKLFF,TRBJ1-4,TRBV3-1,-,-
CASSGTGVQPQHF,TRBJ1-5,TRBV7-9,many,TRBD1
CASTSGNTGELFF,TRBJ2-2,TRBV5-8,-,-
CASSFYRYEQYF,TRBJ2-7,TRBV12-3/TRBV12-4,few,-
CASRRHRDTQYF,TRBJ2-3,TRBV12-3/TRBV12-4,many,-
CASSLNGYYGYTF,TRBJ1-2,TRBV7-2,few,-
CASSSGQGAFTDTQYF,TRBJ2-3,TRBV7-2,few,TRBD1
CAISDAGTGVMDEQFF,TRBJ2-1,TRBV10-3,many,TRBD1
CASSPGRTSGANVLTF,TRBJ2-6,TRBV6-5,many,-
CASSLLAGTRETQYF,TRBJ2-5,TRBV7-3,many,TRBD2
CSASGLAGGPYEQFF,TRBJ2-1,TRBV20-1,few,TRBD2
CASSLAREYNEQFF,TRBJ2-1,TRBV12-3/TRBV12-4,many,-
CASSPPGQGRSGYTF,TRBJ1-2,TRBV5-1,few,TRBD1
CASRGDRGSYEQYF,TRBJ2-7,TRBV10-2,many,TRBD1
CASITTGDTEAFF,TRBJ1-1,TRBV12-5,many,TRBD1
CASSLAGNIQYF,TRBJ2-4,TRBV7-8,many,-
CASSPDGSYGYTF,TRBJ1-2,TRBV18,many,-
CASSNRALAKNIQYF,TRBJ2-4,TRBV6-5,few,-
CSAYLAGGGETQYF,TRBJ2-5,TRBV20-1,many,TRBD2
CASSLLSGRWNTEAFF,TRBJ1-1,TRBV5-4,-,-
CASSSQLAGTPGDTQYF,TRBJ2-3,TRBV5-1,-,-
CASSLGVGYTEAFF,TRBJ1-1,TRBV7-3,many,-
CASSDGTGNGYTF,TRBJ1-2,TRBV12-3/TRBV12-4,few,TRBD1
CAWSLRGGRGTQYF,TRBJ2-3,TRBV30,many,TRBD1
CASSLTGSLPDTEAFF,TRBJ1-1,TRBV12-3/TRBV12-4,-,-
CASSYSINWGTGDTQYF,TRBJ2-3,TRBV6-5,-,-
CASSPDSYTEAFF,TRBJ1-1,TRBV7-2,few,-
CASSRLAGSYEQYF,TRBJ2-7,TRBV12-3/TRBV12-4,many,TRBD2
CSVEAVGGRRNTEAFF,TRBJ1-1,TRBV29-1,many,-
CASAWVSNQPQHF,TRBJ1-5,TRBV6-2/TRBV6-3,many,-
CASSLQGADGYTF,TRBJ1-2,TRBV5-4,few,TRBD1
CASRNRQGTTDTQYF,TRBJ2-3,TRBV12-3/TRBV12-4,many,TRBD1
CASSRDTNTEAFF,TRBJ1-1,TRBV6-4,many,-
CASSFQGAGNTEAFF,TRBJ1-1,TRBV5-1,-,TRBD1
CASSLQGVDQETQYF,TRBJ2-5,TRBV7-7,many,-
CASSWEFGTAVSYEQYF,TRBJ2-7,TRBV5-6,many,TRBD1
CASSFRGAGYGYTF,TRBJ1-2,TRBV5-6,-,-
CSALGGVGGADTQYF,TRBJ2-3,TRBV20-1,many,-
CATSRDAGVDTIYF,TRBJ1-3,TRBV15,many,-
CASSFSGQGGYEQYF,TRBJ2-7,TRBV12-3/TRBV12-4,few,-
CASGPLSGLYGYTF,TRBJ1-2,TRBV12-5,many,-
CASSFFGQGVSTDTQYF,TRBJ2-3,TRBV7-3,many,TRBD1
CSARAATGWYGYTF,TRBJ1-2,TRBV20-1,few,-
CASSPQTGQEGEAFF,TRBJ1-1,TRBV18,many,TRBD1